This TCR beta chain originates from a study of blood T cell repertoires in COVID-19. Study overall: Material from acute and convalescent COVID-19 was sourced from the United States, Italy and Spain.

Under the authors' procedure: The authors estimated nucleated cell counts from reference gene primer amplification. Libraries were prepared by immunoSEQ multiplex PCR; TCRdb keeps only in-frame clonotypes and omits some of them. D and trimming were read from the DNA, whereas the V and J calls and clone size are those reported in that table. The sample lists fewer than 200,000 clones, more than 75% occurring once. The CDR3 length is 16 residues. J gave up 5 bases and V 7 bases, and 8 bases lay outside the gene matches. The germline CDR1 and CDR2 sequences are MNHEY and SMNVEV (reference sequence). Seattle researchers signed up patients amid active infection and tracked them longitudinally.

The sequence came from a woman older than 75 with COVID-19, enrolled during active disease. Sequencing was done on a sample of peripheral blood. The chain employs TRBV27 and TRBJ2-2; 12 nucleotides agree with TRBD2. CDR3 residues: CASTLLAGGGTGELFF. The CDR3 DNA sequence: TGTGCCAGCACCTTACTAGCGGGAGGTGGGACCGGGGAGCTGTTTTTT.